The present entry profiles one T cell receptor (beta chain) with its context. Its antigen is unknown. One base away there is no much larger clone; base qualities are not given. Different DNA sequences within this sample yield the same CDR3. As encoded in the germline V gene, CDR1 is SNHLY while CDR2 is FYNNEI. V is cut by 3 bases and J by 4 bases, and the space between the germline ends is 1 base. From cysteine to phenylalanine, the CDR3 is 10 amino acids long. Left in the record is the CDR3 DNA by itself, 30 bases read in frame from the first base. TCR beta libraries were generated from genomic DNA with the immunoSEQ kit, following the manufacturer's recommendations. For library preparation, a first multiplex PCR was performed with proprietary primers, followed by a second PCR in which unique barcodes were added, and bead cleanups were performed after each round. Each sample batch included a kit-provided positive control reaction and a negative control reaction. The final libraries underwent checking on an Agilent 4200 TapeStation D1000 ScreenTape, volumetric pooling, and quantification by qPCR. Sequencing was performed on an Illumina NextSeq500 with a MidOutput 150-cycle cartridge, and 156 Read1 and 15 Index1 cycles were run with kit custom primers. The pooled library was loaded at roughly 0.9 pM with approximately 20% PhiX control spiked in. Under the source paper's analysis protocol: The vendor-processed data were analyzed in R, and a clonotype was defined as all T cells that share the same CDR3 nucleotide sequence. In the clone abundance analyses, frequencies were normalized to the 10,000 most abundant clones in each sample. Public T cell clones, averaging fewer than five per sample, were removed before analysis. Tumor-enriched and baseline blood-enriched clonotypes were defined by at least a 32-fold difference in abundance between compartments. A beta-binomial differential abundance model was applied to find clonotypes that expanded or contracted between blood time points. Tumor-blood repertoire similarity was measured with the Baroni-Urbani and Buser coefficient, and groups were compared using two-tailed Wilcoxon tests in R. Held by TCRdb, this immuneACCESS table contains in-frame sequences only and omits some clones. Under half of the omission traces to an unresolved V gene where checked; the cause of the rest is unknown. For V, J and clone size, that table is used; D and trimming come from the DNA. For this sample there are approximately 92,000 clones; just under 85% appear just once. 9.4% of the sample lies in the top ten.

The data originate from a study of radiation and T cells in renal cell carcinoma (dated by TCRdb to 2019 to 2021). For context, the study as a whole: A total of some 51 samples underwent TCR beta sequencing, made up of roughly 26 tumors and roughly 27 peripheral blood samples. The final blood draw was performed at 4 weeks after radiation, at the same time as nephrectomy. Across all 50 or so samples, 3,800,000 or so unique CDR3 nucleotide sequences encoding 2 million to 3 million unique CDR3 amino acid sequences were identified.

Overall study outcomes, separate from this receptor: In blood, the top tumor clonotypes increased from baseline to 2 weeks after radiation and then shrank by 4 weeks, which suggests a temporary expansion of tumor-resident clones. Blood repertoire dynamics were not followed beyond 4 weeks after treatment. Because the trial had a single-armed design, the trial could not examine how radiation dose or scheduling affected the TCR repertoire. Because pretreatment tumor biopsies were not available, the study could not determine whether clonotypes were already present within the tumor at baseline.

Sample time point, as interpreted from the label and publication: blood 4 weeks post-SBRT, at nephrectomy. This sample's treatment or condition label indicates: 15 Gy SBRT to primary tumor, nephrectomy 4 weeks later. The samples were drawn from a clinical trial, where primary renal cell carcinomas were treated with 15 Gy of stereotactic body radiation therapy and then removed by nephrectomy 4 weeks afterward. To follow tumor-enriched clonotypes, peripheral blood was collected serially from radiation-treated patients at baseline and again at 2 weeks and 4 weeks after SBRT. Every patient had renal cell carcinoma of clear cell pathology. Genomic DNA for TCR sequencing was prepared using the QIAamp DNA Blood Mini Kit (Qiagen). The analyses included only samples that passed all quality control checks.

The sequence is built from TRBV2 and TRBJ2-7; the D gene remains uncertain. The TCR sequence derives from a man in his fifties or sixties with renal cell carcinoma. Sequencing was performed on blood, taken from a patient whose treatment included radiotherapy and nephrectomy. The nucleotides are TGTGCCAGCAGTGAGTACGAGCAGTACTTC. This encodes CASSEYEQYF. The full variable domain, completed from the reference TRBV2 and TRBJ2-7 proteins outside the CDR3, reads EPEVTQTPSHQVTQMGQEVILRCVPISNHLYFYWYRQILGQKVEFLVSFYNNEISEKSEIFDDQFSVERPDGSNFTLKIRSTKLEDSAMYFCASSEYEQYFGPGTRLTVT.